Reported below is one T cell receptor (beta chain). The antigen this receptor binds is unknown. Nothing much larger sits one base from this clone, and base qualities are not available. Deletion took 0 bases off V and 4 bases off J, with a span of 4 bases between the germline ends. Inclusive of the bounding cysteine and phenylalanine, the CDR3 is 12 residues long. Only CDR3 DNA is held: 36 bases, read in frame from base 1. Based on the germline V gene (reference sequence), the CDR1 and CDR2 sequences are SGHNT and YYREEE. The sample belongs to a study of cytomegalovirus exposure and HLA in healthy donors (dated by TCRdb to 2016 to 2017). Background on the whole study: An earlier analysis of approximately 590 of the donors reported 250 to 350 Gb of sequence data and 117 million unique TCR beta sequences from some 180 million T cells. About 320 gigabases of sequencing data and approximately 84 million unique TCR sequences were included in an early release covering about 620 HLA-typed donors. The genetic ancestry cluster associated with self-reported Caucasian donors included 81% of the 398 genotyped donors. The study was designed to test whether signatures of past pathogen exposure could be identified by cataloging public T cell receptors. The T cell repertoires of 550 to 850 subjects were profiled by immunosequencing and related to cytomegalovirus serostatus. A separate validation cohort of approximately 130 different subjects was used in addition to the approximately 610-subject first cohort. To predict cytomegalovirus infection status, the study combined high-throughput TCR immunosequencing, statistical association of individual TCRs with disease status, and machine learning. To study patterns of TCR occurrence, a later analysis re-analyzed previously published TCR beta repertoires from hundreds of donors and added high-resolution HLA genotyping. Rather than drawing on any new phenotypic data, the later analysis identified candidate immune exposures from TCR beta sequences and the way those sequences occurred across donors. An earlier analysis of several hundred of the donors used high-throughput TCR beta sequencing to judge whether each TCR beta V gene segment behaved as functional or pseudogenic. Donor age, sex, ethnicity and CMV serostatus were compiled alongside the repertoire data. Genome-wide SNP genotypes for about 60% of the roughly 670 donors were used in a later genetic analysis, which treated that subset as a discovery cohort. All discovery cohort repertoires had been generated using a single sequencing platform. HLA typing covered class I and class II loci at four-digit resolution. Typing coverage varied by locus: roughly 629-630 donors for A, B, C, DRB1 and DQB1; under 550 for DQA1; about 590 for DPA1; under 490 for DPB1. Because of strong linkage in the cohort, four to six DR-DQ haplotypes were treated as single units for association and clustering. Across 398 genotyped donors of the cohort, an average of roughly 250,000 unique TCR beta nucleotide sequences per donor were sequenced, and 15% to 20% of those sequences were non-productive.

On the study overall, not on this receptor specifically: Because HLA typing was unavailable for some donors at each locus, only the typed subset was used in association tests. The authors suggested that the approach could potentially be generalized to other disease states and immunological phenotypes. In the study, approximately 160 TCR beta chains were listed as associated with cytomegalovirus. A later analysis found that HLA-associated TCR beta chains were more clonally expanded and had lower generation probabilities than equally common non-associated chains. While some public TCRs were present in many individuals, most TCR sequences turned up only very rarely across donors. Most CMV-associated TCR beta chains appeared to be HLA-restricted in a later analysis, and the HLA associations seemed to be driven largely by CMV exposure. A further reported finding was that TCR beta sequences accurately predicted the HLA-A and HLA-B alleles for most subjects in the first cohort. The earlier analysis of approximately 560 of the donors excluded 15 to 20 rarely observed V segments, including chromosome 9 orphons, because counts were too low. Linkage disequilibrium might explain the correlated functional status among segregating V segments, but an unknown experimental factor could not be ruled out. An earlier analysis of 450 to 750 of the donors showed that most TCR beta V segments appeared in productive rearrangements either about 87% or about 30% of the time, which broadly matched IMGT annotations. This cohort had only TCR beta chains sequenced, and the lack of alpha or paired-chain data limited which features could be detected. Some IMGT-functional V segments, including TRBV6-2 and TRBV6-3, could not be distinguished by the 87-base-pair reads and were therefore excluded. In both the original and validation cohorts, the classifier was reported to diagnose cytomegalovirus status with high specificity and sensitivity. An association between a missense DCLRE1C variant and V-gene and J-gene trimming of TCR beta chains was found in a later genetic analysis and replicated in an independent cohort. The only immune exposure information available for the cohort was CMV serostatus. A group of highly shared sequence variants was considered likely to be a technical artifact of the sequencing pipeline. When HLA alleles, especially DR and DQ, strongly co-occurred, attributing TCR associations to individual alleles was difficult. Three of the identified cytomegalovirus-associated TCR beta chains were confirmed in vitro to be specific for cytomegalovirus antigens. A later analysis reported that several top co-occurrence clusters appeared linked to parvovirus B19, influenza, CMV and Epstein-Barr virus. In a later analysis, the rate of TCR association differed among HLA loci, with DRB1 alleles having the most associated TCRs and HLA-C alleles having the fewest. Compared with the roughly 670-donor mean, donors in an Asian-associated ancestry cluster had fewer N-insertions in productive TCRs, according to a later genetic analysis. In a later analysis, 15,000 to 20,000 TCR beta sequences were associated with specific HLA alleles at a false discovery rate of 0.05. The presence/absence analyses assumed that sequencing depth was roughly uniform across donors, and that assumption may not be true.

In total, just over 650 healthy bone marrow donors made up the cohort. At the time of sampling, all cohort members were nominally healthy, though unrecorded immune exposures were likely present. The donor was CMV seropositive and was included in the group of some 290 seropositive cohort members. A peripheral blood sample was provided by each donor, and peripheral blood mononuclear cells were used for TCR beta sequencing. The Qiagen DNeasy Blood Extraction Kit was used to extract genomic DNA from the blood cell samples. Receptor amplification or capture employed the immunoSEQ multiplex PCR assay. For the multiplex PCR, a mixture combining 60 forward primers for TCR Vbeta segments and 13 reverse primers for TCR Jbeta segments was used. The CDR3 region of rearranged TCR beta genes was amplified from genomic DNA with a multiplex PCR assay. The Illumina HiSeq System was used to sequence the amplified TCR beta libraries as 87-base-pair reads. In the source study's methods: In a later analysis, tens of millions of unique TCR beta chains were counted across the roughly 700 repertoires, and roughly 10 million of these chains were shared by at least two donors. Raw reads were error-corrected and collapsed into unique sequences with a nearest-neighbor algorithm that merged closely related sequences to remove PCR and sequencing errors. Alignment of CDR3 sequences to IMGT reference sequences was used to assign V, D and J gene segments. For a sequence to be retained, a match of at least six nucleotides to both a V gene segment and a J gene segment was required. A rearrangement counted as productive if the CDR3 had no stop codons and remained in frame with V and J, and every other rearrangement counted as non-productive. CDR3 was defined according to IMGT convention as the region running from the second conserved V-encoded cysteine to the conserved J-encoded phenylalanine. The earlier analysis of a few hundred of the donors excluded sequences that lacked an unambiguous match to a single V gene segment. An earlier analysis of 550 to 650 of the donors classified V segments as functional when productive rearrangements were above 56.7% and as segregating when the standard deviation between donors was above 5%. A statistical classification framework was built to diagnose cytomegalovirus status from the catalog of TCR beta chain sequences. A later analysis assigned V and J genes by comparing TCR nucleotide sequences with IMGT/GENE-DB human TR gene sequences. In a later analysis, CDR3 sequences and most-parsimonious VDJ recombination scenarios were assigned using the TCRdist pipeline. In a later analysis, each TCR beta chain was defined by its CDR3 amino acid sequence together with its V-gene family, and reads lacking a unique V-gene family were excluded. As a way to deal with suspected cross-contamination and a sequencing artifact, a later analysis dropped more than 500 nucleotide sequences that were highly shared and had low generation probability. A later analysis calculated a clonal expansion index for each public chain from normalized within-repertoire ranks of inferred template counts. In a later analysis, generation probabilities were computed using a VDJ recombination model fitted to out-of-frame rearrangements, and the results were checked against IGoR. Hypergeometric tests were used in a later analysis to score TCR-TCR, TCR-HLA and TCR-CMV co-occurrence, with a repertoire-size bias correction applied to the TCR pairs. In a later analysis, false discovery rates were estimated by permuting HLA or CMV assignments 20 times. In a later analysis, co-occurring TCRs were grouped using DBSCAN, with TCRdist sequence similarity added in when clustering inside HLA-allele-positive subsets. Repertoires with fewer than 30,000 or more than 120,000 public chains were left out of co-occurrence clustering, as were about 5 repertoires with anomalous nucleotide sharing. TCRdb retrieved this table from immuneACCESS and kept in-frame rearrangements only. Not all clones are present; in checked studies, unresolved V genes account for under half, and no reason is known for the remainder. V and J calls plus clone size are reproduced from that table; the DNA served to infer D and trimming. Counted in this sample were approximately 130,000 clones; more than 80% of them appeared once. The ten largest make up less than 7% of the sample.

The receptor was derived from a woman between 25 and 40 years old in good health and CMV-seropositive. The chain couples TRBV5-4 to TRBJ1-2, with no D gene named confidently. Specimen: PBMCs. The CDR3: CASSLESYGYTF. The base sequence is TGTGCCAGCAGCTTGGAGAGCTATGGCTACACCTTC. Reference TRBV5-4 and TRBJ1-2 proteins supply the regions before and after the CDR3; the full variable domain is: ETGVTQSPTHLIKTRGQQVTLRCSSQSGHNTVSWYQQALGQGPQFIFQYYREEENGRGNFPPRFSGLQFPNYSSELNVNALELDDSALYLCASSLESYGYTFGSGTRLTVV.